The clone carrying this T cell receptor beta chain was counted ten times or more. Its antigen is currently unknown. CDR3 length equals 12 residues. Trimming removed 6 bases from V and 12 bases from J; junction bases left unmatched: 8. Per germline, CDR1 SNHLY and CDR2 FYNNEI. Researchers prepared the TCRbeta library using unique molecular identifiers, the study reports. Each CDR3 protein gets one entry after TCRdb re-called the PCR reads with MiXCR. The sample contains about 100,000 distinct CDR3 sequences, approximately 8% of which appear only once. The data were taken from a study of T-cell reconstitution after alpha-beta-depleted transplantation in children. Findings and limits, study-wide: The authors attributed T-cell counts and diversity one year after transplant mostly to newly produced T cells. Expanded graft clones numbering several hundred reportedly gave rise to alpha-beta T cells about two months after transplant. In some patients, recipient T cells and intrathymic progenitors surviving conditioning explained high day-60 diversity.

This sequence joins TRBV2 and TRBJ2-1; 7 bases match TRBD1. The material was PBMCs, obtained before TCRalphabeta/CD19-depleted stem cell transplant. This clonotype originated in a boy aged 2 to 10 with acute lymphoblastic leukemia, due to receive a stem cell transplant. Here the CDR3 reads CASSSTTGSQFF. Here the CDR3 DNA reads TGTGCCAGCAGCTCAACGACAGGGTCGCAGTTCTTC.